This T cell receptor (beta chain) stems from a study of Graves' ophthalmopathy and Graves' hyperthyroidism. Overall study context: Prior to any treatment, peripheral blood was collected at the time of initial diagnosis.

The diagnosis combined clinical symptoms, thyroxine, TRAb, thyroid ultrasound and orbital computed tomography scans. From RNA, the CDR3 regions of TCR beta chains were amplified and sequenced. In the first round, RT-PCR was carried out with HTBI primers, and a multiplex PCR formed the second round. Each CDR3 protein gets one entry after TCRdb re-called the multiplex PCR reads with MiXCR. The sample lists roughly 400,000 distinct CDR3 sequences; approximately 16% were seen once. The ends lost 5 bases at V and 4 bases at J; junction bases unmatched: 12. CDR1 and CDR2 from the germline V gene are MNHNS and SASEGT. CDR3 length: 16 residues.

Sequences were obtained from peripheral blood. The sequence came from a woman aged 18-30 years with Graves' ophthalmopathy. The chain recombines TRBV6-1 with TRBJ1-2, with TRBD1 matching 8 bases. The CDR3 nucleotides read TGTGCCAGCAGTCGACACGACAGGGGCCCATTCTATGGCTACACCTTC. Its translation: CASSRHDRGPFYGYTF.